These T cell receptor beta chains were read from a single sample in a study of blood T cell repertoires in COVID-19. Generated by immunoSEQ multiplex PCR, the TCRdb table keeps only in-frame clones and is missing some. The data contain 250,000 to 300,000 clones, 82% of them singletons. The sample taken for sequencing was peripheral blood. All receptors come from a woman aged 18-29 years with acute or convalescent COVID-19. Each CDR3 is given with its conserved first and last residue. D genes are given only for firm matches. The size entry is marked missing in some rows and otherwise reads once, few, many or a size class.

v_call: TRBV28
d_call: NA
clone_size: few
j_call: TRBJ1-6
cdr3_aa: CASSSDDRLNNSPLHF
cdr3_nt: TGTGCCAGCAGTTCCGACGACAGGCTTAATAATTCACCCCTCCACTTT

v_call: TRBV9
d_call: NA
clone_size: NA
j_call: TRBJ1-3
cdr3_aa: CASSGRAGNTIYF
cdr3_nt: TGTGCCAGCAGCGGCAGGGCTGGAAACACCATATATTTT

v_call: TRBV28
d_call: NA
clone_size: NA
j_call: TRBJ2-1
cdr3_aa: CASRSDGSNEQFF
cdr3_nt: TGTGCCAGCAGATCAGACGGGTCCAATGAGCAGTTCTTC

v_call: TRBV4-3
d_call: TRBD1
clone_size: NA
j_call: TRBJ1-3
cdr3_aa: CASSLDRGLGNTIYF
cdr3_nt: TGCGCCAGCAGTTTGGACAGGGGGCTTGGAAACACCATATATTTT

v_call: TRBV11-1
d_call: NA
clone_size: NA
j_call: TRBJ2-3
cdr3_aa: CASSARLVPDTQYF
cdr3_nt: TGTGCCAGCAGCGCTAGACTAGTTCCAGATACGCAGTATTTT

v_call: TRBV7-8
d_call: NA
clone_size: few
j_call: TRBJ1-2
cdr3_aa: CASSSGVDGYYGYTF
cdr3_nt: TGTGCCAGCAGCTCGGGGGTTGACGGTTACTATGGCTACACCTTC

v_call: TRBV10-2
d_call: NA
clone_size: NA
j_call: TRBJ1-2
cdr3_aa: CASSDPGVGYTF
cdr3_nt: TGCGCCAGCAGTGATCCGGGGGTTGGCTACACCTTC

v_call: TRBV7-9
d_call: TRBD2
clone_size: NA
j_call: TRBJ2-3
cdr3_aa: CASSVTSGSSASTDTQYF
cdr3_nt: TGTGCCAGCAGCGTAACTAGCGGGAGTTCAGCTAGCACAGATACGCAGTATTTT

v_call: TRBV5-1
d_call: NA
clone_size: NA
j_call: TRBJ1-4
cdr3_aa: CASRQGETEKLFF
cdr3_nt: TGCGCCAGCAGACAGGGCGAAACTGAAAAACTGTTTTTT

v_call: TRBV3-1/TRBV3-2
d_call: NA
clone_size: NA
j_call: TRBJ2-2
cdr3_aa: CASSQGHNTGELFF
cdr3_nt: TGTGCCAGCAGCCAAGGACACAACACCGGGGAGCTGTTTTTT

v_call: TRBV11-2
d_call: TRBD1
clone_size: NA
j_call: TRBJ2-5
cdr3_aa: CASSKVTGPMGETQYF
cdr3_nt: TGTGCCAGCAGCAAAGTGACAGGGCCGATGGGGGAGACCCAGTACTTC

v_call: TRBV5-1
d_call: NA
clone_size: NA
j_call: TRBJ2-5
cdr3_aa: CASSLAPWEQETQYF
cdr3_nt: TGCGCCAGCAGCTTGGCACCCTGGGAGCAAGAGACCCAGTACTTC

v_call: TRBV5-1
d_call: NA
clone_size: NA
j_call: TRBJ2-3
cdr3_aa: CASSLSTDTQYF
cdr3_nt: TGCGCCAGCAGCTTATCTACAGATACGCAGTATTTT

v_call: TRBV7-2
d_call: TRBD1
clone_size: NA
j_call: TRBJ1-2
cdr3_aa: CASSYRTGGSLYGYTF
cdr3_nt: TGTGCCAGCAGCTACAGGACAGGCGGTAGCCTCTATGGCTACACCTTC

v_call: TRBV27
d_call: TRBD2
clone_size: NA
j_call: TRBJ2-1
cdr3_aa: CASSLVAGGNEQFF
cdr3_nt: TGTGCCAGCAGTTTGGTAGCGGGAGGGAATGAGCAGTTCTTC

v_call: TRBV10-3
d_call: TRBD1
clone_size: NA
j_call: TRBJ1-5
cdr3_aa: CAISPKTGFNQPQHF
cdr3_nt: TGTGCCATCAGCCCCAAGACAGGGTTCAATCAGCCCCAGCATTTT

v_call: TRBV7-2
d_call: NA
clone_size: NA
j_call: TRBJ1-5
cdr3_aa: CASSLTSLGQPQHF
cdr3_nt: TGTGCCAGCAGCTTAACCTCCCTCGGGCAGCCCCAGCATTTT

v_call: TRBV25-1
d_call: TRBD1
clone_size: NA
j_call: TRBJ2-5
cdr3_aa: CASRAGTGGVWETQYF
cdr3_nt: TGTGCCAGCAGAGCCGGGACAGGGGGCGTCTGGGAGACCCAGTACTTC

v_call: TRBV5-1
d_call: NA
clone_size: few
j_call: TRBJ2-5
cdr3_aa: CASSGQQETQYF
cdr3_nt: TGCGCCAGCAGTGGGCAGCAAGAGACCCAGTACTTC

v_call: TRBV10-2
d_call: TRBD2
clone_size: NA
j_call: TRBJ2-1
cdr3_aa: CASSFQRESPLYNEQFF
cdr3_nt: TGCGCCAGCAGTTTTCAGCGGGAGTCCCCTCTCTACAATGAGCAGTTCTTC

v_call: TRBV18
d_call: NA
clone_size: NA
j_call: TRBJ1-2
cdr3_aa: CASSPPLLHPFTGYTF
cdr3_nt: TGTGCCAGCTCACCACCACTACTACACCCTTTCACTGGCTACACCTTC

v_call: TRBV6-5
d_call: TRBD1
clone_size: NA
j_call: TRBJ1-2
cdr3_aa: CASSYSWDRPGYTF
cdr3_nt: TGTGCCAGCAGTTACTCATGGGACAGACCAGGCTACACCTTC

v_call: TRBV10-1
d_call: NA
clone_size: NA
j_call: TRBJ2-5
cdr3_aa: CASSGTPQETQYF
cdr3_nt: TGCGCCAGTTCGGGGACACCTCAAGAGACCCAGTACTTC

v_call: TRBV19
d_call: NA
clone_size: NA
j_call: TRBJ2-7
cdr3_aa: CASSQQVPPYEQYF
cdr3_nt: TGTGCCAGTAGTCAACAGGTCCCACCCTACGAGCAGTACTTC

v_call: TRBV5-4
d_call: TRBD1
clone_size: NA
j_call: TRBJ2-7
cdr3_aa: CASSYAGTGYLEQYF
cdr3_nt: TGTGCCAGCAGCTATGCCGGGACAGGGTATCTCGAGCAGTACTTC

v_call: TRBV19
d_call: TRBD1
clone_size: NA
j_call: TRBJ1-2
cdr3_aa: CASSNDRVGGYTF
cdr3_nt: TGTGCCAGTAGTAATGACAGGGTCGGTGGCTACACCTTC

v_call: TRBV6-2/TRBV6-3
d_call: TRBD1
clone_size: NA
j_call: TRBJ2-1
cdr3_aa: CASSWTGRPYNEQFF
cdr3_nt: TGTGCCAGCAGTTGGACAGGGAGGCCCTACAATGAGCAGTTCTTC

v_call: TRBV28
d_call: NA
clone_size: NA
j_call: TRBJ2-5
cdr3_aa: CASSWAGGETQYF
cdr3_nt: TGTGCCAGCAGTTGGGCCGGGGGAGAGACCCAGTACTTC

v_call: TRBV19
d_call: NA
clone_size: NA
j_call: TRBJ2-6
cdr3_aa: CASSMSGVTGANVLTF
cdr3_nt: TGTGCCAGTAGTATGTCCGGGGTAACTGGGGCCAACGTCCTGACTTTC

v_call: TRBV28
d_call: NA
clone_size: NA
j_call: TRBJ1-5
cdr3_aa: CASSFGLNQPQHF
cdr3_nt: TGTGCCAGCAGTTTCGGACTTAATCAGCCCCAGCATTTT

v_call: TRBV10-2
d_call: TRBD1
clone_size: NA
j_call: TRBJ1-2
cdr3_aa: CASSPRTGNGYTF
cdr3_nt: TGCGCCAGCAGTCCCCGGACAGGGAATGGCTACACCTTC

v_call: TRBV7-2
d_call: NA
clone_size: NA
j_call: TRBJ2-3
cdr3_aa: CASSREHLTDTQYF
cdr3_nt: TGTGCCAGCAGCCGGGAGCACCTCACAGATACGCAGTATTTT

v_call: TRBV5-6
d_call: TRBD1
clone_size: NA
j_call: TRBJ2-1
cdr3_aa: CASSLGRQGAYNEQFF
cdr3_nt: TGTGCCAGCAGCTTGGGTCGACAGGGAGCCTACAATGAGCAGTTCTTC

v_call: TRBV11-2
d_call: TRBD2
clone_size: NA
j_call: TRBJ2-3
cdr3_aa: CASSGLAGTTDTQYF
cdr3_nt: TGTGCCAGCAGCGGACTAGCGGGAACCACAGATACGCAGTATTTT

v_call: TRBV28
d_call: TRBD2
clone_size: NA
j_call: TRBJ2-3
cdr3_aa: CASTRLAGGVDTQYF
cdr3_nt: TGTGCCAGCACCCGACTGGCGGGAGGGGTAGATACGCAGTATTTT

v_call: TRBV19
d_call: TRBD2
clone_size: once
j_call: TRBJ2-1
cdr3_aa: CASSILAGSNEQFF
cdr3_nt: TGTGCCAGTAGTATCCTAGCGGGGTCCAATGAGCAGTTCTTC

v_call: TRBV27
d_call: NA
clone_size: NA
j_call: TRBJ2-7
cdr3_aa: CASTPSGNGEQYF
cdr3_nt: TGTGCCAGCACCCCCTCCGGGAACGGCGAGCAGTACTTC

v_call: TRBV18
d_call: NA
clone_size: NA
j_call: TRBJ2-3
cdr3_aa: CASSPAGRQDTQYF
cdr3_nt: TGTGCCAGCTCCCCGGCAGGGAGGCAAGATACGCAGTATTTT

v_call: TRBV28
d_call: NA
clone_size: NA
j_call: TRBJ1-2
cdr3_aa: CASSSTTGTGLAYGYTF
cdr3_nt: TGTGCCAGCAGTTCCACAACGGGCACAGGGCTGGCCTATGGCTACACCTTC

v_call: TRBV7-2
d_call: NA
clone_size: NA
j_call: TRBJ1-5
cdr3_aa: CASSRGDQRNQPQHF
cdr3_nt: TGTGCCAGCAGCCGCGGGGACCAGAGAAATCAGCCCCAGCATTTT

v_call: TRBV7-2
d_call: TRBD1
clone_size: NA
j_call: TRBJ2-7
cdr3_aa: CASSLGLFRGLSYEQYF
cdr3_nt: TGTGCCAGCAGCTTAGGTTTGTTCAGGGGGCTCTCCTACGAGCAGTACTTC

v_call: TRBV19
d_call: NA
clone_size: few
j_call: TRBJ2-2
cdr3_aa: CASSITASVYTGELFF
cdr3_nt: TGTGCCAGTAGTATTACGGCTAGCGTTTACACCGGGGAGCTGTTTTTT

v_call: TRBV7-8
d_call: NA
clone_size: NA
j_call: TRBJ1-1
cdr3_aa: CASSFGGPPTEAFF
cdr3_nt: TGTGCCAGCAGCTTTGGGGGCCCCCCCACTGAAGCTTTCTTT

v_call: TRBV27
d_call: TRBD2
clone_size: NA
j_call: TRBJ2-3
cdr3_aa: CASSSSGTSEMGTDTQYF
cdr3_nt: TGTGCCAGCAGTTCCTCCGGGACTAGCGAAATGGGGACAGATACGCAGTATTTT

v_call: TRBV15
d_call: NA
clone_size: NA
j_call: TRBJ1-5
cdr3_aa: CATSSLNRNQPQHF
cdr3_nt: TGTGCCACCAGCAGTCTCAATCGGAATCAGCCCCAGCATTTT

v_call: TRBV6-5
d_call: TRBD2
clone_size: NA
j_call: TRBJ2-7
cdr3_aa: CASSMTSGLYEQYF
cdr3_nt: TGTGCCAGCAGTATGACTAGCGGGCTATACGAGCAGTACTTC

v_call: TRBV19
d_call: NA
clone_size: few
j_call: TRBJ2-6
cdr3_aa: CASSVSGANVLTF
cdr3_nt: TGTGCCAGTAGTGTATCTGGGGCCAACGTCCTGACTTTC

v_call: TRBV14
d_call: NA
clone_size: once
j_call: TRBJ2-7
cdr3_aa: CASSQAPPYEQYF
cdr3_nt: TGTGCCAGCAGCCAAGCTCCCCCCTACGAGCAGTACTTC

v_call: TRBV2
d_call: NA
clone_size: NA
j_call: TRBJ1-1
cdr3_aa: CASSWHNMNTEAFF
cdr3_nt: TGTGCCAGCTCCTGGCACAACATGAACACTGAAGCTTTCTTT